The 23 T cell receptor beta chains below come from one sample, sequenced in a study of blood T cell repertoires in COVID-19. The table came from immunoSEQ multiplex PCR; TCRdb's copy has only in-frame clones and leaves some out. In the table there are around 400,000 clones, around nine tenths of which are singletons. What was sequenced was PBMCs or T cells enriched from blood (not recorded which). All receptors come from a woman younger than 35 who had been exposed to COVID-19.

The V gene is TRBV6-5, the J gene TRBJ1-6, with a tentative D call TRBD1 (5 bases). Germline V CDR1 and CDR2: MNHEY, SVGAGI. V was trimmed by 6 bases and J by 7 bases, leaving 16 bases between them. CDR3 length: 15 residues. The CDR3 reads CASSHGGIGNSPLHF. The DNA for the CDR3 is TGTGCCAGCAGCCACGGGGGGATTGGGAATTCACCCCTCCACTTT.

The V and J genes are TRBV9 and TRBJ2-3, with 10 bases aligning to TRBD2. From germline, CDR1 is SGDLS and CDR2 YYNGEE. The CDR3 has 15 residues. V lost 1 base and J lost 2; bases outside the gene matches: 1. CDR3 DNA: TGTGCCAGCAGCGTACTAGCGGGGGACACAGATACGCAGTATTTT. Protein product: CASSVLAGDTDTQYF.

In DNA form, the CDR3 reads TGCGCCAGCAGCCCGACTAGCGGTACCACCGGGGAGCTGTTTTTT. Protein sequence: CASSPTSGTTGELFF. The chain carries TRBV5-1 and TRBJ2-2; TRBD2 agrees at 9 bases. The CDR3 is made up of 15 amino acids. V lost 4 bases and J lost 4; bases outside the gene matches: 5. Germline V CDR1 and CDR2: SGHRS, YFSETQ.

DNA of the CDR3: TGTGCCAGCAATTCCCTGGGACAAGCCTACGAGCAGTACTTC. This translates into CASNSLGQAYEQYF. The gene calls are TRBV27 and TRBJ2-7; perhaps TRBD1 as D (6 bases). V was cut by 7 bases and J by 2 bases, with 15 bases left in between. CDR3 length: 14 amino acids. Germline V gene data show CDR1 as MNHEY and CDR2 as SMNVEV (reference sequence).

This clone was detected once. This chain joins TRBV7-2 and TRBJ2-7; tentative D call: TRBD1 (6 bases). The V end was cut by 3 bases, the J end by 0 bases, with 9 bases between. Germline CDR1 SGHTA, CDR2 FQGNSA. This CDR3 has 14 residues. CDR3 nucleotides: TGTGCCAGCAGCTTGACAGGCATCTCCTACGAGCAGTACTTC. It specifies CASSLTGISYEQYF.

This chain links TRBV4-1 with TRBJ1-3; D may be TRBD1 (5 bases). This CDR3 is built from 15 residues. The germline CDR1 and CDR2 sequences are MGHRA and YSYEKL. V dropped 0 bases and J dropped 2 bases, with 8 bases sitting between them. CDR3 sequence: CASSQDQGTGNTIYF. The CDR3, as DNA: TGCGCCAGCAGCCAAGATCAGGGAACTGGAAACACCATATATTTT.

The gene calls are TRBV7-2 and TRBJ1-4; the match to TRBD1 covers 7 bases. Germline V CDR1 and CDR2: SGHTA, FQGNSA. V was clipped by 5 bases and J by 5 bases; unmatched bases: 8. The CDR3 runs 15 residues. CDR3 protein: CASSNTGVPNEKLFF. The CDR3 DNA is TGTGCCAGCAGCAATACAGGGGTTCCGAATGAAAAACTGTTTTTT.

The chain joins TRBV28 to TRBJ1-1, with 9 bases aligning to TRBD1. V shed 2 bases, J shed 3 bases, and the junction held 7 bases outside the gene matches. This CDR3 contains 16 residues. Germline V gives CDR1 MDHEN, CDR2 SYDVKM. CDR3 amino acids: CASSLTGGVGDTEAFF. Here the CDR3 DNA reads TGTGCCAGCAGTTTAACAGGGGGCGTCGGGGACACTGAAGCTTTCTTT. Supplemented by reference TRBV28 and TRBJ1-1, the full variable domain reads DVKVTQSSRYLVKRTGEKVFLECVQDMDHENMFWYRQDPGLGLRLIYFSYDVKMKEKGDIPEGYSVSREKKERFSLILESASTNQTSMYLCASSLTGGVGDTEAFFGQGTRLTVV.

V usage is TRBV11-3 and J usage is TRBJ2-1; D uncertain. This CDR3 spans 16 amino acids. V gave up 1 base and J gave up 1 base, with 11 bases separating them. The germline gives CDR1 SGHNT, CDR2 YENEEA. CDR3 region: CASSLVPDGSYNEQFF. DNA of the CDR3: TGTGCCAGCAGCTTAGTTCCCGACGGGTCCTACAATGAGCAGTTCTTC.

This rearrangement joins TRBV7-9 to TRBJ2-1; possible D gene TRBD1, 6 bases. This CDR3 has 16 amino acids. V lost 4 bases and J lost 4, with 17 bases in between. Germline CDR1 and CDR2: SEHNR and FQNEAQ (reference sequence). The CDR3 region has the DNA TGTGCCAGCAGCTCACGAAAGACAGGTCCTTACAATGAGCAGTTCTTC. Translated: CASSSRKTGPYNEQFF. The whole variable domain, filled in from reference TRBV7-9 and TRBJ2-1, reads DTGVSQNPRHKITKRGQNVTFRCDPISEHNRLYWYRQTLGQGPEFLTYFQNEAQLEKSRLLSDRFSAERPKGSFSTLEIQRTEQGDSAMYLCASSSRKTGPYNEQFFGPGTRLTVL.

The J gene is TRBJ2-5, the V gene TRBV10-2; 7 bases are shared with TRBD1. Unmatched junction bases numbered 5, after V lost 6 bases and J lost 4 bases. This CDR3 region has 13 residues. CDR1 and CDR2 (germline): WSHSY, SAAADI. CDR3 sequence: CASREGALETQYF. As DNA, the CDR3 is TGCGCCAGCAGAGAGGGGGCCCTAGAGACCCAGTACTTC.

The genes are TRBV5-1 and TRBJ2-5; 10 bases match TRBD1. Per germline, CDR1 SGHRS and CDR2 YFSETQ. V lost 4 bases, J lost 3 bases, and 6 bases stayed unmatched. This CDR3 comprises 15 residues. This CDR3 reads CASSRRTGGEETQYF. For the CDR3, the DNA is TGCGCCAGCAGCCGCAGGACAGGGGGTGAAGAGACCCAGTACTTC.

The chain uses TRBV7-2 and TRBJ2-3; perhaps TRBD2 as D (5 bases). Germline CDR1 reads SGHTA; CDR2 reads FQGNSA. V was shortened by 0 bases and J by 4 bases, with 8 bases between the two germline ends. This CDR3 is 14 amino acids long. CDR3 protein: CASSLARRADTQYF. The CDR3 region has the DNA TGTGCCAGCAGCTTAGCAAGGCGGGCAGATACGCAGTATTTT.

The genes are TRBV29-1 and TRBJ1-1, with D perhaps TRBD1 (6 bases). Trimming cost V 6 bases and J 5 bases, with 19 bases left between them. Per the germline V gene, CDR1 is SQVTM and CDR2 is ANQGSEA. CDR3 length: 14 amino acids. DNA for the CDR3: TGCAGCGTCCAACCAGGGGAGATGGGTACTGAAGCTTTCTTT. It is translated as CSVQPGEMGTEAFF.

The J gene is TRBJ2-3, the V gene TRBV7-2, with D tentatively TRBD2 (6 bases). The germline CDR1 and CDR2 sequences are SGHTA and FQGNSA. Trimming left V 1 base short and J 6 bases short, with 14 bases between. This CDR3 has 15 residues. The CDR3 is CASSLEISGWDTQYF. CDR3 nucleotide sequence: TGTGCCAGCAGCTTAGAGATTAGCGGATGGGATACGCAGTATTTT. Combining the CDR3 with reference TRBV7-2 and TRBJ2-3 gives the whole variable domain GAGVSQSPSNKVTEKGKDVELRCDPISGHTALYWYRQSLGQGLEFLIYFQGNSAPDKSGLPSDRFSAERTGGSVSTLTIQRTQQEDSAVYLCASSLEISGWDTQYFGPGTRLTVL.

CDR3 protein: CASSLAEHYGYTF. The CDR3 coding sequence is TGTGCCAGCAGTTTAGCGGAACACTATGGCTACACCTTC. The chain uses TRBV28 and TRBJ1-2; D is undetermined. The germline gives CDR1 MDHEN, CDR2 SYDVKM. CDR3 length: 13 amino acids. Deletions cut 2 bases from V and 3 bases from J, with 7 bases between.

V gene TRBV13 combines with J gene TRBJ2-2, with a tentative D call TRBD1 (6 bases). CDR1 is PRHDT and CDR2 is FYEKMQ in the germline V gene (reference sequence). The CDR3 has 14 residues. V shed 1 base and J shed 6 bases, with 9 bases lying between them. CDR3 nucleotide sequence: TGTGCCAGCAGCTTAGACAGGGCGGCCGGGGAGCTGTTTTTT. This codes for CASSLDRAAGELFF.

V usage is TRBV10-2 and J usage is TRBJ2-5, with a weak D call TRBD2 (6 bases). V lost 1 base and J lost 5, with 11 bases in between. Germline CDR1 and CDR2: WSHSY and SAAADI. This CDR3 has 14 residues. DNA for the CDR3: TGCGCCAGCAGTGAGTTGGGAGGAACGGAGACCCAGTACTTC. Translation: CASSELGGTETQYF.

V is TRBV6-4 and J is TRBJ2-2; 8 bases fit TRBD1. The CDR3 is made up of 15 amino acids. Germline loops: CDR1 MRHNA, CDR2 SNTAGT. V was pared by 3 bases and J by 4 bases, with 4 bases of the junction left unmatched. The CDR3 DNA reads as TGTGCCAGCAGTGAAGCAGGGGGCTTCACCGGGGAGCTGTTTTTT. Amino acids: CASSEAGGFTGELFF.

This sequence joins TRBV27 and TRBJ2-7, with 8 bases fitting TRBD1. The V gene's germline CDR1 is MNHEY and CDR2 SMNVEV (reference sequence). J was trimmed by 6 bases and V by 4 bases; bases with no gene match: 11. This CDR3 spans 15 amino acids. The CDR3, as DNA: TGTGCCAGCAGTTCCTCAAATCGGACAGGGTTCGAGCAGTACTTC. The encoded protein is CASSSSNRTGFEQYF.

V usage is TRBV28 and J usage is TRBJ1-5; D call uncertain. CDR3 length equals 16 residues. V shed 2 bases and J shed 7 bases, with 18 bases lying between them. Germline V gene lookup returns CDR1 MDHEN and CDR2 SYDVKM. The CDR3, as DNA: TGTGCCAGCAGTTTAGCCACTGGAGATGGTATGCAGCCCCAGCATTTT. It codes for CASSLATGDGMQPQHF. The full variable domain, in which reference TRBV28 and TRBJ1-5 provide the parts outside the CDR3, is DVKVTQSSRYLVKRTGEKVFLECVQDMDHENMFWYRQDPGLGLRLIYFSYDVKMKEKGDIPEGYSVSREKKERFSLILESASTNQTSMYLCASSLATGDGMQPQHFGDGTRLSIL.

This sequence joins TRBV12-3 or TRBV12-4 and TRBJ1-2; no reliable D call. The CDR3 is 13 residues long. Deletions cut 3 bases from V and 1 base from J, with 6 bases between. CDR3 protein: CASSLVSNYGYTF. The CDR3 DNA follows: TGTGCCAGCAGTTTGGTCAGTAACTATGGCTACACCTTC.

The CDR3: CASSYGTGDYEQYF. CDR3 nucleotide sequence: TGCGCCAGCAGCTACGGGACAGGTGACTACGAGCAGTACTTC. The chain joins TRBV5-1 to TRBJ2-7, with 8 bases matching TRBD1. The ends lost 3 bases at V and 3 bases at J; junction bases unmatched: 5. The CDR3 has 14 residues. Germline loops: CDR1 SGHRS, CDR2 YFSETQ.